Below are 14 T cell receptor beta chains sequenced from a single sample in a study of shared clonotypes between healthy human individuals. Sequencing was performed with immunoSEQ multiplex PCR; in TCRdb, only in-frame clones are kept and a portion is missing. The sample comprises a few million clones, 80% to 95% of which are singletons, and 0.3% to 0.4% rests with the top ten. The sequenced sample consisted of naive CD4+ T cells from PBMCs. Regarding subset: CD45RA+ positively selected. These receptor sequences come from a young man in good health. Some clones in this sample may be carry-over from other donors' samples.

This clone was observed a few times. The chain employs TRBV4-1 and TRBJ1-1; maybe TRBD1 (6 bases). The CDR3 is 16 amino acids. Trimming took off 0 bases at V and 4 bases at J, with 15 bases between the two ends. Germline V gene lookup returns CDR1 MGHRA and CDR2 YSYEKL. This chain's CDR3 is CASSQDLWRGSTEAFF. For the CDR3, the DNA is TGCGCCAGCAGCCAAGATTTGTGGAGGGGGAGCACTGAAGCTTTCTTT.

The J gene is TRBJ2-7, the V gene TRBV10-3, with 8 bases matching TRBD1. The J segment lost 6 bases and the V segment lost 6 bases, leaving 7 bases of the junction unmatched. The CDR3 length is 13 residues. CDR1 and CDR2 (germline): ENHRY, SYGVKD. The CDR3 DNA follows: TGTGCCATCAGAACAGGGGGGAGGAGCGAGCAGTACTTC. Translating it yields CAIRTGGRSEQYF.

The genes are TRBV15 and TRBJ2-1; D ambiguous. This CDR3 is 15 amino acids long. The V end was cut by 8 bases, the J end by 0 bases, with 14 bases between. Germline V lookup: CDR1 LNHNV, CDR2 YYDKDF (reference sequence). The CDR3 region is CATRVLGLSYNEQFF. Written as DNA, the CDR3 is TGTGCCACCCGAGTTCTGGGCCTCTCCTACAATGAGCAGTTCTTC.

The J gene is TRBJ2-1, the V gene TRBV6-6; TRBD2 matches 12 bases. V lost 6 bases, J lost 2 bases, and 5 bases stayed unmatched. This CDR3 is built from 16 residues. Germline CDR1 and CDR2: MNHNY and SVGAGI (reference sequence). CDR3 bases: TGTGCCAGCAGCCCCAGGACTAGCGGGACCTACAATGAGCAGTTCTTC. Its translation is CASSPRTSGTYNEQFF.

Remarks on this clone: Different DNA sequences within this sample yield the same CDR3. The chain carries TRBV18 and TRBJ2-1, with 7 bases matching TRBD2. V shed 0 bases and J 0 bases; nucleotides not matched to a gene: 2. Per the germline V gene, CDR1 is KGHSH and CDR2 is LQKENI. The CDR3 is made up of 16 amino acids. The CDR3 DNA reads TGTGCCAGCTCACCACCCGGCGGGAGCTCCTACAATGAGCAGTTCTTC. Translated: CASSPPGGSSYNEQFF.

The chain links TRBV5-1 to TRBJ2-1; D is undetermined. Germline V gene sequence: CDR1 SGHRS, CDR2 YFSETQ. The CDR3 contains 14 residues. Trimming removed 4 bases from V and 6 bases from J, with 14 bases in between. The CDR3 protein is CASSHSNVGNEQFF. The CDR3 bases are TGCGCCAGCAGCCATAGTAACGTCGGCAATGAGCAGTTCTTC.

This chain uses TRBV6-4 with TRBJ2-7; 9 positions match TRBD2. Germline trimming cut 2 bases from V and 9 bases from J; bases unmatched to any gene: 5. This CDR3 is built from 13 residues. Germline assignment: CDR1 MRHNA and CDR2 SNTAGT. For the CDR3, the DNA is TGTGCCAGCAGTGACCCGGGACTAGCTCGGCAGTACTTC. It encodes CASSDPGLARQYF.

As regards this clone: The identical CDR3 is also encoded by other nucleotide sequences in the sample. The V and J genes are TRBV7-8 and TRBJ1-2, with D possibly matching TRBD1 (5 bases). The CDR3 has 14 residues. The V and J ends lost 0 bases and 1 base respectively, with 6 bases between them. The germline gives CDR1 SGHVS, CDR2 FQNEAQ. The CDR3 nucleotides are TGTGCCAGCAGCTTAGCTGGGGGTAACTATGGCTACACCTTC. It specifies CASSLAGGNYGYTF.

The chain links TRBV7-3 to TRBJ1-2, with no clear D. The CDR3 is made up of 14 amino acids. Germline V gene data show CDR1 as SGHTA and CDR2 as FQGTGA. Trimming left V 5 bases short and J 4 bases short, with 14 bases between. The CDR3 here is CASSPFGGPYGYTF. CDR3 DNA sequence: TGTGCCAGCAGCCCTTTTGGCGGCCCCTATGGCTACACCTTC.

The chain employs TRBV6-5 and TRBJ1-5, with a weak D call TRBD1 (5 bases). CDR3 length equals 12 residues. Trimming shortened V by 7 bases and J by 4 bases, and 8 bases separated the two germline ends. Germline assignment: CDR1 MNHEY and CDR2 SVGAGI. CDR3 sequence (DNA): TGTGCCAGCATGGGACCAAATCAGCCCCAGCATTTT. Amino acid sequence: CASMGPNQPQHF.

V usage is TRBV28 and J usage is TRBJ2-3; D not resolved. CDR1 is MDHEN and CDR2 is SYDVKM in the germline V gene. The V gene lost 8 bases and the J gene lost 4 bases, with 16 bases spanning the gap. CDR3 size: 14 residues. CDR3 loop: CASGSAARADTQYF. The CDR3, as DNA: TGTGCCAGCGGCTCGGCGGCTCGCGCAGATACGCAGTATTTT.

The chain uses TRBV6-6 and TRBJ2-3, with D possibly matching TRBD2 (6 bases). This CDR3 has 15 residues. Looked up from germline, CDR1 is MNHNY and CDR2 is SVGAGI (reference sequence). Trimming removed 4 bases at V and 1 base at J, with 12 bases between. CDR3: CASSSPWGGTDTQYF. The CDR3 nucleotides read TGTGCCAGCAGTTCGCCATGGGGGGGCACAGATACGCAGTATTTT.

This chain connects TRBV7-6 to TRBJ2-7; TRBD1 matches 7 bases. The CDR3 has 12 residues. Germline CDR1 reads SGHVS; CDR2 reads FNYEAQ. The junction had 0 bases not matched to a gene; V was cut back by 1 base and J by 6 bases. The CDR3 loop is CASSLDRGEQYF. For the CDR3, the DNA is TGTGCCAGCAGCTTAGACAGGGGCGAGCAGTACTTC. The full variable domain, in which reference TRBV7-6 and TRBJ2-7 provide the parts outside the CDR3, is GAGVSQSPRYKVTKRGQDVALRCDPISGHVSLYWYRQALGQGPEFLTYFNYEAQQDKSGLPNDRFSAERPEGSISTLTIQRTEQRDSAMYRCASSLDRGEQYFGPGTRLTVT.

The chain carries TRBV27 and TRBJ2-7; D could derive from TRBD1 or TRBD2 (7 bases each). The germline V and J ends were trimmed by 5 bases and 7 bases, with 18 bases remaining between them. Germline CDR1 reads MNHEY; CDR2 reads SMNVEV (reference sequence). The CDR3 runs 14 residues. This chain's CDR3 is CASSLQGGTGEQYF. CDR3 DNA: TGTGCCAGCAGTCTTCAGGGGGGGACGGGGGAGCAGTACTTC.